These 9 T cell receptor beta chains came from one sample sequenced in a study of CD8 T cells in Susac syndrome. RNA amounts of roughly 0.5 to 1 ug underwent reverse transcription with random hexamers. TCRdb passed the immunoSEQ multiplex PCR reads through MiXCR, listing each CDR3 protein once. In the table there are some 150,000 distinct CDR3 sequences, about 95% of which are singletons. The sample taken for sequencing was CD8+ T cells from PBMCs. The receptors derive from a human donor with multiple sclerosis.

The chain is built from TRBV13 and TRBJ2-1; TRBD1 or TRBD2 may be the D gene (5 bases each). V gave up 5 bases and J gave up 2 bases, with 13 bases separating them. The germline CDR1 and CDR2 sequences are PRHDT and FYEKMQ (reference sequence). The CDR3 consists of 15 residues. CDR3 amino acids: CASSLGKGTYNEQFF. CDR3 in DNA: TGTGCCAGCAGCCTCGGGAAGGGGACCTACAATGAGCAGTTCTTC.

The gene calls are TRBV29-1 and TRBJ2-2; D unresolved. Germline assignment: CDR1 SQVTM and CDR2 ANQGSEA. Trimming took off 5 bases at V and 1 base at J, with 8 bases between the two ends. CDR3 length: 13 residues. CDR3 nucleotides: TGCAGCGTTATCTCGCTGAACACCGGGGAGCTGTTTTTT. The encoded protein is CSVISLNTGELFF.

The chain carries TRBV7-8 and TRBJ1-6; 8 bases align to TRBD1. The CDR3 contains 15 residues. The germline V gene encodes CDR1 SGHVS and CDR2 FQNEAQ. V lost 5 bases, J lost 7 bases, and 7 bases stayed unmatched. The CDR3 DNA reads TGTGCCAGCAGCGAATGGACAGGGTTAAATTCACCCCTCCACTTT. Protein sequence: CASSEWTGLNSPLHF.

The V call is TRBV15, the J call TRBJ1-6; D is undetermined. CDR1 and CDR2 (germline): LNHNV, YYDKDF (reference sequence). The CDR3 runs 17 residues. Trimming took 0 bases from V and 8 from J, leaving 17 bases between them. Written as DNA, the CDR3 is TGTGCCACCAGCAGAGATGAGTTAGGTCTATATCATTCACCCCTCCACTTT. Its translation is CATSRDELGLYHSPLHF.

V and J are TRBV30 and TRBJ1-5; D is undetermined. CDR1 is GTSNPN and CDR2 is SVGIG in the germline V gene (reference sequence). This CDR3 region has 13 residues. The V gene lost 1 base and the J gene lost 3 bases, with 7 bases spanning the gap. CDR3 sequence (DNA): TGTGCCTGGAGTGACGGATACAATCAGCCCCAGCATTTT. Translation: CAWSDGYNQPQHF.

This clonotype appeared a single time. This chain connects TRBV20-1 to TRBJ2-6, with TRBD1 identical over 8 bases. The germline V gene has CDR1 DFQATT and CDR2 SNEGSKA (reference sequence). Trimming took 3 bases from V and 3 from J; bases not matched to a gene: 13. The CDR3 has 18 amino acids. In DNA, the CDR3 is TGCAGTGCTAGGGGGGACAGGACCCTAGCAGGTGGGGCCAACGTCCTGACTTTC. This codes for CSARGDRTLAGGANVLTF.

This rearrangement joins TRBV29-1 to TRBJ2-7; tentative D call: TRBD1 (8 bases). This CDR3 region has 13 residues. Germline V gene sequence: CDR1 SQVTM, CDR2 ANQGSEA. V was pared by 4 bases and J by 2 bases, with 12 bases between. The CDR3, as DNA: TGCAGCGTTGGACAGGGGACTACCTACGAGCAGTACTTC. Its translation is CSVGQGTTYEQYF.

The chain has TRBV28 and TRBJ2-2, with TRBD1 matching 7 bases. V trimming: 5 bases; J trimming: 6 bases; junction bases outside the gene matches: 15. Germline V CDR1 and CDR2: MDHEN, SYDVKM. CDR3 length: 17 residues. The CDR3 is CASSQIFPLDRPGELFF. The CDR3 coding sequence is TGTGCCAGCAGTCAAATATTCCCCCTGGACAGGCCCGGGGAGCTGTTTTTT. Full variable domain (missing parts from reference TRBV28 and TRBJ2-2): DVKVTQSSRYLVKRTGEKVFLECVQDMDHENMFWYRQDPGLGLRLIYFSYDVKMKEKGDIPEGYSVSREKKERFSLILESASTNQTSMYLCASSQIFPLDRPGELFFGEGSRLTVL.

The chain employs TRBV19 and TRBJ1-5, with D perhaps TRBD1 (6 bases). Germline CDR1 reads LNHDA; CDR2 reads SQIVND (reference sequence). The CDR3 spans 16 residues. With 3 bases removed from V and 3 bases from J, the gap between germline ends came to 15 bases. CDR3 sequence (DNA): TGTGCCAGTAGTATTGGGGTCAGGGGATTCAATCAGCCCCAGCATTTT. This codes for CASSIGVRGFNQPQHF.